Presented here are 2 T cell receptor beta chains from one specimen sequenced in a study of cytomegalovirus exposure and HLA in healthy donors. A multiplex PCR was run with 60 Vbeta primers and 13 Jbeta primers. Data came from immunoSEQ multiplex PCR; TCRdb stores just in-frame clones and leaves some out. In the table there are some 200,000 clones, approximately 67% of which are singletons. The sample was PBMCs. Receptors were obtained from a man aged 40-55 years in good health and CMV-seronegative.

This clone was found once. Other DNA sequences in the sample encode the same CDR3. The V gene is TRBV10-3, the J gene TRBJ1-5, with 9 bases lining up with TRBD1. In germline, CDR1 is ENHRY, CDR2 SYGVKD. With 4 bases clipped from V and 1 base from J, the junction kept 2 bases outside the gene matches. The CDR3 extends over 15 amino acids. CDR3 coding DNA: TGTGCCATCAGTGGGGGACAGGGAAGCAATCAGCCCCAGCATTTT. It encodes CAISGGQGSNQPQHF.

This rearrangement joins TRBV18 to TRBJ2-7, with 12 bases matching TRBD1. V gave up 3 bases and J gave up 7 bases; unmatched junction bases: 16. CDR1 and CDR2 from the germline V gene are KGHSH and LQKENI. This CDR3 is built from 18 residues. CDR3 sequence reads: CASSPGTGGGLAATEQYF. DNA for the CDR3: TGTGCCAGCTCACCCGGGACAGGGGGCGGACTAGCTGCGACTGAGCAGTACTTC.